A single T cell receptor beta chain is shown here with its context. Its antigen is still unknown. The CDR3 covers 14 residues. The germline CDR1 and CDR2 sequences are SGHTS and YDEGEE. Primers for the PCR totalled 60 Vbeta and 13 Jbeta. TCRdb keeps only in-frame clones here, not all; method: immunoSEQ multiplex PCR. Among around 140,000 clones listed, about 84% were seen once. The data were obtained in a study of cytomegalovirus exposure and HLA in healthy donors. The study, taken as a whole, reports: Association of a missense DCLRE1C variant with TCR beta V- and J-gene trimming was reported in a later analysis. Analysis was performed later, and it showed HLA-associated TCR beta chains to be more clonally expanded than equally common others. Because they were indistinguishable, some V segments, including TRBV6-2 and TRBV6-3, were excluded. Donors belonging to an Asian-associated ancestry cluster reportedly showed fewer N-insertions in productive TCRs than the approximately 680-donor mean, according to what a later analysis found.

Sequencing was carried out using PBMCs. This chain uses TRBV5-8 with TRBJ2-5; 7 nucleotides agree with TRBD1. The J call is doubtful: the DNA matches TRBJ2-7 better. This sequence was found in a man between 50 and 59 years old in good health and CMV-seronegative. CDR3 residues: CASSQGGAGYEQYF. The CDR3 coding sequence is TGTGCCAGCAGCCAAGGGGGCGCGGGTTACGAGCAGTACTTC.